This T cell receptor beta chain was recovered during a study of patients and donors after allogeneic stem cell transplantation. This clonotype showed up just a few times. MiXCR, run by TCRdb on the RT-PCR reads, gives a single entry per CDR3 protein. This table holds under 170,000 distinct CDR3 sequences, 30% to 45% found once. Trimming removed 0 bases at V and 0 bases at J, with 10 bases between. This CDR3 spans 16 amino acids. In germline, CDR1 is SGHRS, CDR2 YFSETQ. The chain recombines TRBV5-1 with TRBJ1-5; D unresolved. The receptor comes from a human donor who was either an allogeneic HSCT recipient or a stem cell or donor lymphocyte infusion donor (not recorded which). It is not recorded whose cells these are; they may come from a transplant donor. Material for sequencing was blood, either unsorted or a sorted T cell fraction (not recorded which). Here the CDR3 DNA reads TGCGCCAGCAGCTTGGTACCCGGGGATAGCAATCAGCCCCAGCATTTT. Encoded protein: CASSLVPGDSNQPQHF.